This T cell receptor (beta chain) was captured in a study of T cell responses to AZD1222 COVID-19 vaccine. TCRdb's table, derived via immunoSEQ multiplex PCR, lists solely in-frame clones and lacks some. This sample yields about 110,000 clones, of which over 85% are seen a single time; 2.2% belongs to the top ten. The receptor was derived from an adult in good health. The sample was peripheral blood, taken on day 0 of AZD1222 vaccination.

The CDR3: CASSYGISNYGYTF. CDR3 in DNA: TGTGCCAGCAGTTATGGGATTTCTAACTATGGCTACACCTTC. The gene calls are TRBV6-5 and TRBJ1-2; D is unclear. The germline CDR1 and CDR2 sequences are MNHEY and SVGAGI. V was shortened by 3 bases and J by 0 bases, with 8 bases between the two germline ends. This CDR3 region has 14 residues.